This T cell receptor (beta chain) was identified during a study of identical twins. This clonotype was picked up a small number of times. TCRdb redid the calling of the 5' RACE reads with MiXCR, one entry per CDR3 protein. There are 470,000 or so distinct CDR3 sequences in the sample; less than 25% occur only once, and about 2.7% lies in the top ten. Germline V gene data show CDR1 as SEHNR and CDR2 as FQNEAQ (reference sequence). The V gene lost 5 bases and the J gene lost 2 bases, with 16 bases spanning the gap. The CDR3 length is 15 residues. The sample was also reused in another study, on T cells expressing NK-cell markers. This second study says: Certain NKG2C+ T cell clones were expanded, and their HCMV specificity remained unclear.

The origin of this receptor is a woman under 30 in good health. Sequenced sample: CD4+ T cells sorted from blood. This chain uses TRBV7-9 with TRBJ2-7; a possible D gene is TRBD1 (6 bases). Written as DNA, the CDR3 is TGTGCCAGCAGCACGACCGGGACACTAGCCTACGAGCAGTACTTC. Translated: CASSTTGTLAYEQYF. The complete variable domain, with remaining parts taken from reference TRBV7-9 and TRBJ2-7, reads DTGVSQNPRHKITKRGQNVTFRCDPISEHNRLYWYRQTLGQGPEFLTYFQNEAQLEKSRLLSDRFSAERPKGSFSTLEIQRTEQGDSAMYLCASSTTGTLAYEQYFGPGTRLTVT.